These 27 T cell receptor beta chains were sequenced from one sample in a study of cytomegalovirus exposure and HLA in healthy donors. The PCR made use of 60 Vbeta and 13 Jbeta primers. TCRdb keeps only in-frame clones here, not all; method: immunoSEQ multiplex PCR. This table holds 140,000 to 150,000 clones. The specimen sequenced was PBMCs. The receptors were gathered from a male donor in good health and CMV-seronegative.

This chain links TRBV27 with TRBJ1-5, with D maybe TRBD1 (6 bases). V gave up 5 bases and J gave up 0 bases, with 23 bases separating them. Germline values: CDR1 MNHEY, CDR2 SMNVEV (reference sequence). This CDR3 spans 19 amino acids. The CDR3 nucleotides read TGTGCCAGCAGTCCACTCCAATGGACAGTCAAGGATAGCAATCAGCCCCAGCATTTT. Amino acid sequence: CASSPLQWTVKDSNQPQHF.

The chain combines TRBV19 with TRBJ1-4; no definite D call. The V and J ends lost 3 bases and 4 bases respectively, with 9 bases between them. The CDR3 sequence is 14 residues long. Looked up from germline, CDR1 is LNHDA and CDR2 is SQIVND (reference sequence). The CDR3 region has the DNA TGTGCCAGTAGTATTACACAGTTTAATGAAAAACTGTTTTTT. This sequence encodes CASSITQFNEKLFF. The whole variable domain, remainder taken from reference TRBV19 and TRBJ1-4, is DGGITQSPKYLFRKEGQNVTLSCEQNLNHDAMYWYRQDPGQGLRLIYYSQIVNDFQKGDIAEGYSVSREKKESFPLTVTSAQKNPTAFYLCASSITQFNEKLFFGSGTQLSVL.

The J gene is TRBJ1-4, the V gene TRBV18; no reliable D call. Germline V CDR1 and CDR2: KGHSH, LQKENI. Trimming pared 4 bases from V and 0 bases from J, leaving 6 bases between. This CDR3 region has 14 residues. The CDR3 DNA is TGTGCCAGCTCACGGGGAGCAACTAATGAAAAACTGTTTTTT. It translates to CASSRGATNEKLFF.

This chain's CDR3 is CAWSTWGQSSGNTIYF. DNA for the CDR3: TGTGCCTGGAGTACCTGGGGACAGAGCTCTGGAAACACCATATATTTT. This sequence joins TRBV30 and TRBJ1-3; the match to TRBD1 covers 7 bases. V dropped 2 bases and J dropped 0; count of bases not matched to a gene: 7. Per the germline V gene, CDR1 is GTSNPN and CDR2 is SVGIG (reference sequence). This CDR3 has 16 amino acids.

In DNA, the CDR3 is TGTGCCATCAGGGGACTAGCAGGCGGGGAGCTGTTTTTT. Its protein is CAIRGLAGGELFF. The chain has TRBV10-3 and TRBJ2-2, with 9 bases fitting TRBD2. From germline, CDR1 is ENHRY and CDR2 SYGVKD. J lost 7 bases, V lost 6 bases, and 3 bases had no gene match. The CDR3 has 13 residues.

This chain links TRBV6-1 with TRBJ1-2; weak D call: TRBD1 (5 bases). V was cut by 2 bases and J by 4 bases, with 11 bases left in between. The CDR3 is made up of 14 amino acids. The germline CDR1 and CDR2 sequences are MNHNS and SASEGT. The CDR3 DNA follows: TGTGCCAGCAGTGAAAAGCCAGGGATCTATGGCTACACCTTC. It translates to CASSEKPGIYGYTF.

The CDR3 reads CASSGQGPMQSSYNEQFF. The CDR3 DNA reads as TGTGCCAGTAGTGGACAGGGGCCTATGCAGAGCTCCTACAATGAGCAGTTCTTC. V usage is TRBV13 and J usage is TRBJ2-1; 9 bases fit TRBD1. The germline gives CDR1 PRHDT, CDR2 FYEKMQ (reference sequence). The CDR3 runs 18 residues. V gave up 9 bases and J gave up 0 bases; unmatched junction bases: 15.

The J gene is TRBJ2-3, the V gene TRBV19; 9 positions agree with TRBD2. CDR1 is LNHDA, CDR2 SQIVND, per germline (reference sequence). The CDR3 spans 14 residues. The CDR3 nucleotides read TGTGCTTCGAGGGGGACTAGCCCGGGGGATACGCAGTATTTT. Translating gives CASRGTSPGDTQYF.

The chain uses TRBV7-2 and TRBJ1-5; 8 bases map to TRBD1. The J segment lost 4 bases and the V segment lost 3 bases, leaving 2 bases of the junction unmatched. The CDR3 contains 14 residues. CDR1 is SGHTA and CDR2 is FQGNSA in the germline V gene. The CDR3 protein is CASSLGQANQPQHF. The CDR3, as DNA: TGTGCCAGCAGCTTGGGACAGGCTAATCAGCCCCAGCATTTT.

The V and J genes are TRBV7-8 and TRBJ2-5; maybe TRBD1 (5 bases). The germline V and J ends were trimmed by 0 bases and 5 bases, with 13 bases remaining between them. The germline gives CDR1 SGHVS, CDR2 FQNEAQ. The CDR3 loop spans 15 amino acids. CDR3 sequence reads: CASSLAQGARETQYF. CDR3 in DNA: TGTGCCAGCAGCTTAGCGCAAGGGGCCCGGGAGACCCAGTACTTC.

The rearrangement links TRBV4-2 to TRBJ2-7, with a weak D call TRBD2 (6 bases). The germline gives CDR1 LGHNA, CDR2 YNFKEQ. The ends were cut back, 1 base at V and 2 bases at J, with 15 bases in the middle. The CDR3 runs to 16 residues. The CDR3: CASSQGIADGAYEQYF. The CDR3 nucleotides read TGTGCCAGCAGCCAAGGTATAGCGGACGGCGCCTACGAGCAGTACTTC.

This chain links TRBV6-5 with TRBJ2-5; 8 bases are shared with TRBD2. This CDR3 has 14 amino acids. The J segment lost 4 bases and the V segment lost 6 bases, leaving 7 bases of the junction unmatched. CDR1 and CDR2 from the germline V gene are MNHEY and SVGAGI. The CDR3 coding sequence is TGTGCCAGCAGACCGGGAGGGGTAGGAGAGACCCAGTACTTC. Its translation: CASRPGGVGETQYF.

This chain joins TRBV15 and TRBJ2-7; D is perhaps TRBD1 (5 bases). The germline V gene has CDR1 LNHNV and CDR2 YYDKDF (reference sequence). V dropped 1 base and J dropped 5 bases, with 12 bases sitting between them. The CDR3 sequence is 14 residues long. CDR3 DNA: TGTGCCACCAGCAGAGGATTAGGGGCCCACGAGCAGTACTTC. Residues: CATSRGLGAHEQYF. The whole variable domain, remainder taken from reference TRBV15 and TRBJ2-7, is DAMVIQNPRYQVTQFGKPVTLSCSQTLNHNVMYWYQQKSSQAPKLLFHYYDKDFNNEADTPDNFQSRRPNTSFCFLDIRSPGLGDTAMYLCATSRGLGAHEQYFGPGTRLTVT.

The V gene is TRBV6-1, the J gene TRBJ1-4; 7 nucleotides line up with TRBD1. Germline loops: CDR1 MNHNS, CDR2 SASEGT. V dropped 2 bases and J dropped 14; count of bases not matched to a gene: 8. CDR3 length equals 13 residues. This chain's CDR3 is CASSERVGQALFF. CDR3 DNA sequence: TGTGCCAGCAGTGAAAGGGTAGGACAGGCCCTGTTTTTT.

The chain links TRBV15 to TRBJ2-7; tentatively, D is TRBD1 (5 bases). The germline gives CDR1 LNHNV, CDR2 YYDKDF (reference sequence). This CDR3 contains 14 residues. Trimming shortened V by 0 bases and J by 0 bases, and 6 bases separated the two germline ends. Here the CDR3 DNA reads TGTGCCACCAGCAGAGAAAGGGGCTCCTACGAGCAGTACTTC. This translates into CATSRERGSYEQYF.

The CDR3 is CASSLGTRGDPQHF. CDR3 coding DNA: TGCGCCAGCAGCCTCGGGACACGGGGGGACCCCCAGCATTTT. V usage is TRBV5-1 and J usage is TRBJ1-5; a weak D match, TRBD1 (6 bases). V lost 4 bases to trimming and J lost 10 bases, with 18 bases between them. Germline loops: CDR1 SGHRS, CDR2 YFSETQ. This CDR3 is built from 14 residues.

This sequence joins TRBV5-1 and TRBJ2-1; maybe TRBD1 (6 bases). The CDR3 is 15 residues long. Germline V gene sequence: CDR1 SGHRS, CDR2 YFSETQ. V lost 5 bases, J lost 1 base, and 13 bases lay in between. In DNA form, the CDR3 reads TGCGCCAGCAGGGACAGCACCGGGTCCTACAATGAGCAGTTCTTC. Its protein product is CASRDSTGSYNEQFF.

The rearrangement joins TRBV6-4 to TRBJ2-1; 14 bases are shared with TRBD2. Germline CDR1 is MRHNA and CDR2 is SNTAGT. V was pared by 5 bases and J by 0 bases, with 12 bases of the junction left unmatched. The CDR3 runs 20 residues. In DNA form, the CDR3 reads TGTGCCAGCAGTCACGGCGGGACTAGCGGGAGCCGAAGCTCCTACAATGAGCAGTTCTTC. It yields the protein CASSHGGTSGSRSSYNEQFF.

V usage is TRBV5-4 and J usage is TRBJ2-7; 8 nucleotides agree with TRBD1. The CDR3 extends over 14 amino acids. The trim removed 6 bases at V and 11 bases at J, leaving 16 bases unmatched. The germline CDR1 and CDR2 sequences are SGHNT and YYREEE (reference sequence). The CDR3: CASTAKDRAGPEYF. CDR3 in DNA: TGTGCCAGCACCGCGAAGGACAGGGCGGGCCCAGAGTACTTC.

The chain couples TRBV4-3 to TRBJ2-7, with 8 bases lining up with TRBD1. V gave up 4 bases and J gave up 3 bases; unmatched junction bases: 8. This CDR3 is 15 amino acids long. Germline CDR1 reads LGHNA; CDR2 reads YSLEER. The CDR3 region has the DNA TGCGCCAGCAGCCCGTCTCGGACAGGGCTCTACGAGCAGTACTTC. This translates into CASSPSRTGLYEQYF.

The chain joins TRBV9 to TRBJ1-5; D possibly corresponds to TRBD1 (6 bases). CDR3 length: 14 amino acids. In germline, CDR1 is SGDLS, CDR2 YYNGEE. The V gene lost 0 bases and the J gene lost 5 bases, with 9 bases spanning the gap. DNA for the CDR3: TGTGCCAGCAGCGTAGAAGGGGGACATCAGCCCCAGCATTTT. As protein: CASSVEGGHQPQHF.

The chain recombines TRBV27 with TRBJ2-1, with TRBD2 matching 7 bases. Trimming took 2 bases from V and 1 from J; bases not matched to a gene: 8. The CDR3 extends over 17 amino acids. Germline CDR1 reads MNHEY; CDR2 reads SMNVEV (reference sequence). In DNA form, the CDR3 reads TGTGCCAGCAGTTTAGCCCCCCCGGGGGGATCCTACAATGAGCAGTTCTTC. Translating it yields CASSLAPPGGSYNEQFF.

The V and J genes are TRBV5-1 and TRBJ2-3; 11 positions match TRBD2. V lost 4 bases, J lost 10 bases, and 11 bases stayed unmatched. Germline-derived CDR1 and CDR2 are SGHRS and YFSETQ. CDR3 length: 15 residues. This chain's CDR3 is CASSMTSGVLAAQYF. In nucleotides, the CDR3 is TGCGCCAGCAGCATGACTAGCGGGGTACTTGCAGCGCAGTATTTT.

The chain recombines TRBV7-2 with TRBJ2-1; 7 positions agree with TRBD2. Trimming took 1 base from V and 4 from J; bases not matched to a gene: 7. The germline CDR1 and CDR2 sequences are SGHTA and FQGNSA. The CDR3 has 16 amino acids. The CDR3 DNA reads TGTGCCAGCAGCTTAGTGGTTAGCGGGTCTTACAATGAGCAGTTCTTC. This translates into CASSLVVSGSYNEQFF.

The rearrangement links TRBV9 to TRBJ1-5; D gene unclear. CDR1 SGDLS and CDR2 YYNGEE come from the germline V gene. Trimming took 0 bases from V and 3 from J, leaving 10 bases between them. The CDR3 contains 15 residues. This CDR3 is CASSVGSHPNQPQHF. The DNA for the CDR3 is TGTGCCAGCAGCGTAGGGAGTCACCCCAATCAGCCCCAGCATTTT.

The V and J genes are TRBV27 and TRBJ2-2; TRBD1 matches 9 bases. Germline CDR1 MNHEY, CDR2 SMNVEV (reference sequence). Losses at the gene ends were 0 bases for V and 4 bases for J; bases not matched to a gene: 6. CDR3 length: 17 amino acids. CDR3 loop: CASSLSGTGRTTGELFF. The CDR3 DNA follows: TGTGCCAGCAGTTTATCGGGGACAGGGAGAACCACCGGGGAGCTGTTTTTT.

The chain couples TRBV9 to TRBJ2-7; perhaps TRBD2 as D (5 bases). Trimming took 0 bases from V and 4 from J, leaving 8 bases between them. Germline CDR1 reads SGDLS; CDR2 reads YYNGEE. CDR3 size: 13 residues. The CDR3 nucleotides read TGTGCCAGCAGCGTAGCTACGGGATACGAGCAGTACTTC. It is translated as CASSVATGYEQYF.